This T cell receptor (beta chain) was identified in a study of regulatory T cells in long-lasting Graves disease (TCRdb year 2021). About the full investigation: Persistent Graves' disease was defined as antithyroid drug treatment for over 5 years with persistently positive TSH receptor autoantibodies. Persistent Graves' disease patients were compared with newly diagnosed Graves' disease patients by peripheral blood TCR sequencing and RNA sequencing. The study was registered as a clinical trial and conducted in China. A total of some 33 samples were covered by TCR sequencing, comprising approximately 13 persistent and around 20 newly diagnosed Graves' disease patients. Persistent Graves' disease patients in the clinical cohort had taken antithyroid drugs for roughly 10 years on average.

The library was prepared using multiplex PCR. Sequenced using an Illumina HiSeq 4000. TCR beta libraries were built with iRepertoire HTBI primers and Arm-PCR amplification of CDR3 regions. Before sequencing, the PCR products underwent gel purification. As for the original processing: Across samples, approximately 68 TRBV and over 11 TRBJ segments were identified and used for gene usage analysis of CDR3 amino acid clonotypes. Filtered high-quality paired reads were merged into contigs using COPE and FqMerger. BLAST was used to align contigs to the IMGT TRBV, TRBD and TRBJ reference genes, and CDR3 was defined following IMGT. Any clonotype with a frequency above 0.1% was counted as a highly expanded clone. Repertoire diversity was measured by Shannon entropy, and V-J evenness by the Gini coefficient. A clonotype found in more than one individual was treated as public. TCRdb handled the public reads itself, with Q25 trimming in fastp and clone calling in MiXCR, and kept productive beta chains. For every CDR3 protein sequence, its rows merge into one entry that carries the most common genes and DNA. The authors' filters were not applied to this entry. Here the sample has 400,000 to 500,000 distinct CDR3 sequences; roughly a fifth occur a single time. The ten largest clonotypes hold roughly 7.7% of the sample.

This clonotype was picked up one time. Which antigen it targets is not known. No per-base quality is available; no much larger clone lies one base away. A read on its own is weak evidence. The time point label, as the study defines it: persistent/refractory GD, antithyroid drugs over 5 years with positive TRAb. For both TCR sequencing and RNA sequencing, RNA was extracted from PBMCs using TRIzol. The diagnosis of Graves' disease was made according to American Thyroid Association guidelines. Patients were recruited from an endocrinology department in Xi'an, China. From each patient, about 9.7 milliliters of peripheral blood was collected into an EDTA anticoagulant tube. Ficoll Paque Plus density gradient separation was used to isolate PBMCs, and no further T cell sorting was done. An Agilent 2100 Bioanalyzer and agarose gel were used to assess RNA quality, and a NanoDrop 2000 was used to measure RNA concentration.

The study at large found these results: Preferential use of TRBV28, TRBJ1-2 and TRBJ2-5 was observed in persistent disease, whereas TRBV20-1 and TRBJ2-1 were favored in newly diagnosed disease. More public clonotypes were shared among persistent patients (under 3,000) than among newly diagnosed patients (just under 1,000). Sequencing and analysis were restricted to the TCR beta chain. Persistent Graves' disease patients showed lower TCR Shannon entropy and fewer highly expanded clones than newly diagnosed patients, suggesting clonal expansion. Only peripheral blood was studied, because thyroid tissue, the primary lesion, was inaccessible. The authors noted that the small sample size was a limitation that may lower accuracy.

The germline V gene (reference sequence) specifies DFQATT as CDR1 and SNEGSKA as CDR2. V has 3 bases trimmed and J has 7 bases trimmed; junction bases matching no gene number 14. The CDR3, from cysteine to phenylalanine, totals 16 residues. Only the CDR3 portion is preserved as DNA: 48 bases, with reading frame beginning at the first base. The specimen comprised peripheral blood mononuclear cells (PBMCs), sampled when the disease was refractory, from a patient treated with antithyroid drugs. The TCR originated in a female donor with Graves disease. This chain is built from TRBV20-1 and TRBJ1-5; 8 bases in the junction line up with TRBD1. This receptor has the CDR3 CSARGQTGAGEQPQHF. The nucleotide sequence is given as TGCAGTGCTAGGGGCCAGACAGGGGCAGGGGAACAGCCCCAGCATTTT.